This T cell receptor beta chain appears in the sequencing data of a study of blood T cell repertoires in COVID-19. Between the trimmed V and J ends, which lost 4 bases and 0 bases, there was a span of 9 bases. This CDR3 contains 14 residues. Germline CDR1 reads MNHEY; CDR2 reads SVGAGI. In the authors' workflow: Nucleated cell number was recorded as an estimate derived from reference gene primer amplification. Some clones are missing from TCRdb's copy, which holds only in-frame ones; the method was immunoSEQ multiplex PCR. V, J and clone size derive from that table, while D and trimming were established from the DNA sequence. The sample comprises over 150,000 clones, roughly 88% of which are singletons, and roughly 2% rests with the top ten.

The chain recombines TRBV6-5 with TRBJ1-1, with D possibly TRBD1 on 6 matching bases. The receptor was isolated from a young man with acute or convalescent COVID-19. Sample: peripheral blood. CDR3 sequence (DNA): TGTGCCAGCAGTTCCGGACAGATGAACACTGAAGCTTTCTTT. Amino acid sequence: CASSSGQMNTEAFF.